The entry that follows covers one TCR beta chain sequence. Antigen specificity is unknown. The data were taken from a study of cytomegalovirus exposure and HLA in healthy donors. General observations from the study: Reports described diagnosis of cytomegalovirus status by the classifier as highly specific and sensitive.

PCR used 60 Vbeta primers and 13 Jbeta primers. Generated by immunoSEQ multiplex PCR, the TCRdb table keeps only in-frame clones and is missing some. The sample has around 120,000 clones; roughly 80% are singletons. The CDR3 consists of 14 residues. In germline, CDR1 is MDHEN, CDR2 SYDVKM. Trimming left V 3 bases short and J 2 bases short, with 7 bases between. The sequenced sample was PBMCs. This sequence originates from a man aged 55 to 69 in good health and CMV-seropositive. This chain joins TRBV28 and TRBJ1-4; D is undetermined. CDR3 protein: CASSFPRTNEKLFF. Written as DNA, the CDR3 is TGTGCCAGCAGTTTCCCCCGGACTAATGAAAAACTGTTTTTT.